The present entry profiles one T cell receptor (beta chain) with its context. Antigen: not known. Assay used: immunoSEQ multiplex PCR; TCRdb lists only in-frame clones, some missing. Here the sample spans roughly 70,000 clones, approximately 86% being singletons. This entry is derived from a study of OX40 agonist ivuxolimab in advanced cancers. Study-level background: Intravenous ivuxolimab was administered to patients every 2 weeks at 0.01 to 10 mg/kg.

Overall study findings and caveats: Antigen specificity was not determined for the expanded peripheral T cells. Circulating CD4+ and CD8+ T cells showed clonal expansion by week 6 at 0.1 to 3.0 mg/kg. With doses of 0.1-3.0 mg/kg, partial responders showed among the lowest clonal expansion.

Sequencing used CD4+ or CD8+ T cells sorted from blood, obtained in a trial of the OX40 agonist ivuxolimab. This TCR came from an adult with an advanced solid tumor such as melanoma, head and neck, liver or kidney cancer.

The CDR3 DNA is TGCGCCAGCAGCCAAAAGGCTAGCGGACTACACATCTACAATGAGCAGTTCTTC. It encodes CASSQKASGLHIYNEQFF. The chain joins TRBV4-3 to TRBJ2-1; TRBD2 matches 7 bases. This CDR3 is 18 amino acids long. The ends lost 2 bases at V and 3 bases at J; junction bases unmatched: 13. Germline-derived CDR1 and CDR2 are LGHNA and YSLEER.